The TCR beta chain described here comes from a study of T cell repertoires in cytomegalovirus infection. Across the study: Public TCR beta signatures were indicative of both CMV infection and a matching HLA type.

Study-wide results and caveats: The ex vivo response was dominated by HLA-C-restricted CMV-specific TCR beta clonotypes.

MiXCR, run by TCRdb on the reads, gives a single entry per CDR3 protein. The sample shows roughly 760,000 distinct CDR3 sequences, under 40% of them seen only once. This clonotype turned up a few times. Antigen specificity is unknown. This CDR3 has 14 amino acids. V shed 3 bases and J shed 3 bases, with 11 bases lying between them. Germline V gene data show CDR1 as LNHDA and CDR2 as SQIVND (reference sequence). Sequenced input: PBMCs. This chain connects TRBV19 to TRBJ1-2; tentatively, D is TRBD1 (5 bases). This clonotype was obtained from a human donor in good health (CMV status not recorded). Some clones in this sample may be carry-over from other donors' samples. CDR3 DNA sequence: TGTGCCAGTAGTATGGGTATAGGGGACTATGGCTACACCTTC. It is translated as CASSMGIGDYGYTF. Together with reference TRBV19 and TRBJ1-2, the CDR3 gives the full variable domain: DGGITQSPKYLFRKEGQNVTLSCEQNLNHDAMYWYRQDPGQGLRLIYYSQIVNDFQKGDIAEGYSVSREKKESFPLTVTSAQKNPTAFYLCASSMGIGDYGYTFGSGTRLTVV.